These T cell receptor beta chains were read from a single sample in a study of tumor-infiltrating lymphocytes in primary liver carcinoma. TCRdb called the multiplex PCR reads again in MiXCR, with one record for every CDR3 protein. The sample has 95,000 to 150,000 distinct CDR3 sequences; 55% to 65% are singletons. Sequencing was performed on liver tumor tissue from sampling region 1. These receptors were obtained from a woman aged 60-75 years with primary liver carcinoma and hepatitis B virus infection. The CDR3 runs from the conserved cysteine through the conserved F or W. D genes are given only for firm matches. Rows may omit the clone size; those that give it use once, few, many or a size class.

clone size,D gene,V gene,J gene,CDR3 DNA,CDR3 protein
-,-,TRBV11-2,TRBJ1-1,TGTGCCAGCAGCTTACTTGGGAACTCTGAAGCTCCCTTT,CASSLLGNSEAPF
-,-,TRBV6-5,TRBJ2-7,TGTGCCAGCAGTTACTCGATCTTTACTTTACCCCGATATGGCGGCACCTACGAGCCATACTTC,CASSYSIFTLPRYGGTYEPYF
few,-,TRBV9,TRBJ2-1,TGTGCCAGCAGCGTAGGAGGGAAGCGGGCCGGGGATGAGCAGTTCTTC,CASSVGGKRAGDEQFF
-,-,TRBV5-6,TRBJ1-1,TGTGCCAGCAGCTTGCGGATGGGCACTGAATCTTTCTTT,CASSLRMGTESFF
-,TRBD1,TRBV6-6,TRBJ1-2,TGTGCCAGCAGTTACTCGGAGGGGGCCGTAAGCTATGGCTACACCTTC,CASSYSEGAVSYGYTF
-,-,TRBV14,TRBJ1-1,TGTGCCAGCAGCCAAATGAGAGTGGGCTTGGAAGCTTTCTTT,CASSQMRVGLEAFF
-,-,TRBV4-2,TRBJ2-1,TGTGCCAGTAGCCAAGATGGATGGGACCCCTACGATGAGCAGTTCTTC,CASSQDGWDPYDEQFF
many,-,TRBV29-1,TRBJ2-5,TGCAGCGTTGAAGGGGTCCAAGAGACCCAGTACTTC,CSVEGVQETQYF
-,-,TRBV12-3/TRBV12-4,TRBJ2-1,TGTGCCAGCAGTCACCTTGTTTCTACCTTCAACAATGAGCAGTTCTTC,CASSHLVSTFNNEQFF
many,TRBD1,TRBV4-2,TRBJ2-7,TGTGCCAGCAGCCAAGGGACAGGGATCTACGAGCAGTACTTC,CASSQGTGIYEQYF
-,-,TRBV11-3,TRBJ2-1,TGTACCAGCAGCTTAGGTCAAGGCGTGAGGGCCGGCTACAGTGAGCAGTTCTTC,CTSSLGQGVRAGYSEQFF
-,TRBD1,TRBV12-3/TRBV12-4,TRBJ1-2,TGTGCCAGCAGTCCTCCCTTGACAGGGCTCGGCTACACCTTC,CASSPPLTGLGYTF
-,-,TRBV11-2,TRBJ1-5,TGTGCCAGCAGCTTAGGAGGGATGGGAGATCAGCCCCAGCATTTT,CASSLGGMGDQPQHF
medium-sized,-,TRBV11-2,TRBJ2-7,TGTGCCAGCAGCTTTCCGGGAGTGCACTACGAGCAGTACTTC,CASSFPGVHYEQYF
-,TRBD2,TRBV4-2,TRBJ2-7,TGTGCCAGCGGCCAGGGGACTAGCAGGGACTCCTACGAGCAGTACTTC,CASGQGTSRDSYEQYF
-,-,TRBV11-2,TRBJ1-2,TGTGCCAGCAGCTTAGATAGGGCAGTCTATGGATACACCTTC,CASSLDRAVYGYTF
many,-,TRBV4-1,TRBJ1-1,TGCGCCAGCAGCCAAGGACAGACTTTCTCTGAAGCTTTCTTT,CASSQGQTFSEAFF
many,TRBD1,TRBV4-1,TRBJ1-4,TGCGCCAGCAGCCAAGTTGGGGACAGGGGCCTAAAACTGTTTTTT,CASSQVGDRGLKLFF
once,-,TRBV5-8,TRBJ2-2,TGTGCCAGCAGCTTGGCATTCCTGAACATCGGGGAGCTGTTTTTT,CASSLAFLNIGELFF
-,TRBD2,TRBV11-2,TRBJ2-5,TGTGCCAGCAGCTTAGGGGTTAGCGGGCCCCTAGGAGAGACACAGTACTTC,CASSLGVSGPLGETQYF
-,TRBD2,TRBV11-3,TRBJ2-3,TGTGCCAGCAGCTACAGGACTAGCACAGATTCGCAGTACTTT,CASSYRTSTDSQYF
-,-,TRBV12-5,TRBJ1-1,TGTGCTTGTGGTTTGTGGCAGGTAGGGACCCGTGAAGCTTTCTTT,CACGLWQVGTREAFF